The source of this TCR beta chain is a study of blood T cell repertoires in COVID-19. Study background: Collection of acute and convalescent COVID-19 samples took place in the United States, Italy and Spain. The analysed material was cDNA or gDNA that came from T cells, B-cell-depleted T cells, or PBMCs.

Original methodology: Amplification of reference gene primers was used by the study to estimate nucleated cell counts. Measured with immunoSEQ multiplex PCR; TCRdb has only the in-frame clones, and not every one. The V and J calls and clone size were taken over from that table, and D and trimming were inferred from the DNA. The sample has tens of thousands of clones, roughly 89% seen once. The CDR3 covers 14 residues. Germline V gives CDR1 MNHNY, CDR2 SVGAGI (reference sequence). V was cut by 7 bases and J by 6 bases, with 15 bases left in between. This TCR was recovered from a man between 25 and 39 years old with acute or convalescent COVID-19. Sequenced: peripheral blood. The V gene is TRBV6-6, the J gene TRBJ1-4; D is possibly TRBD1 (6 bases). CDR3 coding DNA: TGTGCCAGCACCCCTAGGGGGGGTCATGAAAAACTGTTTTTT. Translated: CASTPRGGHEKLFF.